The clone carrying this T cell receptor beta chain has just one count. Its cognate antigen is unknown. Assay: immunoSEQ multiplex PCR; the TCRdb copy retains only in-frame clones and omits some. The table has about 100,000 clones, around 91% seen once. Samples of blood were obtained at baseline, on cycle 4 day 1, and on cycle 7 day 1. CDR1 and CDR2 (germline): SGHRS, YFSETQ. The length of the CDR3 is 15 residues. Trimming removed 1 base from V and 6 bases from J; junction bases left unmatched: 6. These data belong to a study of OX40 agonist ivuxolimab in advanced cancers. Study background: Eligibility rules accepted prior anti-PD-1, anti-PD-L1 or anti-CTLA-4 therapy, and around 43% had some.

Notes on the study in general: There were, on average, more expanded clones in CD8+ T cells than in CD4+.

The origin of this receptor is an adult with an advanced solid tumor such as melanoma, head and neck, liver or kidney cancer. The rearrangement links TRBV5-1 to TRBJ1-2; 10 bases agree with TRBD1. Sequenced here: CD4+ or CD8+ T cells sorted from blood, sampled in a trial of the OX40 agonist ivuxolimab. This chain's CDR3 is CASSLRIGTGDGYTF. The CDR3 DNA follows: TGCGCCAGCAGCTTGAGAATAGGGACAGGGGATGGCTACACCTTC. The entire variable domain, with the rest obtained from reference TRBV5-1 and TRBJ1-2, is as follows: KAGVTQTPRYLIKTRGQQVTLSCSPISGHRSVSWYQQTPGQGLQFLFEYFSETQRNKGNFPGRFSGRQFSNSRSEMNVSTLELGDSALYLCASSLRIGTGDGYTFGSGTRLTVV.